This TCR beta chain was found in a study of T cell responses to AZD1222 COVID-19 vaccine. The CDR3 totals 14 residues. Deletions cut 3 bases from V and 1 base from J, with 9 bases between. Germline loops: CDR1 MDHEN, CDR2 SYDVKM. Of note for this clone: What it recognizes is unknown.

The study, taken as a whole, reports: Possibly, clonal diversity was underestimated; donors were largely white British and included more females.

The data were produced by immunoSEQ multiplex PCR, yet TCRdb's version contains in-frame clones alone and is incomplete. The sample carries under 50,000 clones, approximately 91% recorded once. Second doses were pooled across both intervals (about 4 or about 12 weeks). This specimen was peripheral blood, taken 28 days after the second AZD1222 dose. This chain connects TRBV28 to TRBJ1-1, with a possible D match to TRBD1 (5 bases). The receptor comes from an adult who received the AZD1222 COVID-19 vaccine. CDR3 in DNA: TGTGCCAGCAGTTTCTCGGGGGGGAACACTGAAGCTTTCTTT. It codes for CASSFSGGNTEAFF.